Below are 21 T cell receptor beta chains sequenced from a single sample in a study of CD8 T cells in ankylosing spondylitis. In TCRdb, the 5' RACE reads were re-called with MiXCR into one record per CDR3 protein. Altogether 150,000 to 200,000 distinct CDR3 sequences are present, around 19% being singletons, with the ten largest covering approximately 7.8%. Sequencing input: blood, either unsorted or a sorted T cell fraction (not recorded which). Every receptor here comes from a male donor with ankylosing spondylitis or in good health (not recorded which).

This clonotype showed up just a few times. This sequence joins TRBV12-3 or TRBV12-4 and TRBJ2-3; no definite D call. V dropped 6 bases and J dropped 4 bases, with 14 bases sitting between them. This CDR3 contains 14 residues. The CDR3 coding sequence is TGTGCCAGCAGCCCTGTTAGAGACGCAGATACGCAGTATTTT. Residues: CASSPVRDADTQYF.

Only a few counts were recorded for this clonotype. The rearrangement links TRBV11-2 to TRBJ2-7; TRBD1 might be the D (6 bases). Germline assignment: CDR1 SGHAT and CDR2 FQNNGV. V gave up 3 bases and J gave up 12 bases, with 12 bases separating them. This CDR3 has 11 residues. The DNA of the CDR3 is TGTGCCAGCAGCTTCCAGGGGAATCGGTACTTC. As protein: CASSFQGNRYF.

This rearrangement joins TRBV2 to TRBJ1-5, with TRBD1 matching 9 bases. V lost 6 bases to trimming and J lost 2 bases; unmatched junction nucleotides: 2. The CDR3 has 14 amino acids. Germline lookup yields CDR1 SNHLY and CDR2 FYNNEI. Written as DNA, the CDR3 is TGTGCCAGCAGGGGACAGGGAGGCAATCAGCCCCAGCATTTT. This encodes CASRGQGGNQPQHF.

The J gene is TRBJ2-3, the V gene TRBV6-2 or TRBV6-3; D is unresolved. The ends were cut back, 7 bases at V and 3 bases at J, with 20 bases in the middle. Germline values: CDR1 MNHEY, CDR2 SVGEGT. This CDR3 spans 16 amino acids. The CDR3 loop reads CASTIDDPRYTDTQYF. DNA of the CDR3: TGTGCCAGCACAATAGATGACCCCCGATATACAGATACGCAGTATTTT.

This clonotype occurred many times. The chain employs TRBV20-1 and TRBJ2-1; D is ambiguous. Germline-derived CDR1 and CDR2 are DFQATT and SNEGSKA (reference sequence). The V end lost 8 bases, the J end lost 9 bases, and 11 bases lay between the germline ends. The CDR3 loop spans 10 amino acids. The CDR3 sequence: CSPSAVEQFF. CDR3 DNA sequence: TGCAGTCCCTCCGCAGTTGAGCAGTTCTTC.

This clonotype was observed a few times. The chain links TRBV7-2 to TRBJ1-1; D is unresolved. The CDR3 length is 13 residues. V lost 1 base, J lost 8 bases, and 11 bases lay in between. The V gene's germline CDR1 is SGHTA and CDR2 FQGNSA. CDR3 protein: CASSLDRVREAFF. In nucleotides, the CDR3 is TGTGCCAGCAGCTTAGACCGGGTGAGAGAAGCTTTCTTT.

There are a few counts of this clonotype. The chain has TRBV7-6 and TRBJ2-2; D is possibly TRBD1 or TRBD2 (6 bases each). V was clipped by 1 base and J by 5 bases, with 14 bases between them. Germline CDR1 SGHVS, CDR2 FNYEAQ. The CDR3 totals 16 residues. Here the CDR3 reads CASSLDPGAGTGELFF. The CDR3 nucleotides read TGTGCCAGCAGCTTAGACCCGGGGGCAGGAACCGGGGAGCTGTTTTTT. Filled out from reference TRBV7-6 and TRBJ2-2, the complete variable domain reads GAGVSQSPRYKVTKRGQDVALRCDPISGHVSLYWYRQALGQGPEFLTYFNYEAQQDKSGLPNDRFSAERPEGSISTLTIQRTEQRDSAMYRCASSLDPGAGTGELFFGEGSRLTVL.

This chain connects TRBV28 to TRBJ2-7; D is undetermined. The CDR3 has 13 residues. The V end lost 6 bases, the J end lost 4 bases, and 13 bases lay between the germline ends. The germline V gene has CDR1 MDHEN and CDR2 SYDVKM. CDR3 nucleotide sequence: TGTGCCAGCAGGACCCCTCTGGGGTACGAGCAGTACTTC. It codes for CASRTPLGYEQYF.

This clonotype occurred once. V and J are TRBV28 and TRBJ1-4, with D perhaps TRBD1 (6 bases). V lost 2 bases and J 13 bases, leaving 14 bases between the germline ends. The germline V gene has CDR1 MDHEN and CDR2 SYDVKM. CDR3 length: 13 residues. CDR3 in amino acids: CASSLLRQARLFF. CDR3 in DNA: TGTGCCAGCAGTTTACTTAGACAGGCGAGACTGTTTTTT.

This clonotype was detected ten times or more. V is TRBV5-1 and J is TRBJ1-5, with 10 bases that match TRBD1. The junction had 3 bases not matched to a gene; V was cut back by 2 bases and J by 4 bases. The CDR3 runs 15 residues. The germline CDR1 and CDR2 sequences are SGHRS and YFSETQ. The CDR3 DNA sequence: TGCGCCAGCAGCTTAGGGACAGGGGCTAATCAGCCCCAGCATTTT. Translation gives CASSLGTGANQPQHF.

Notes on this clonotype: Since a much larger clone is just one base distant, this may be a read error. The chain links TRBV7-2 to TRBJ2-3; TRBD2 matches at 7 bases. CDR1 is SGHTA, CDR2 FQGNSA, per germline. The CDR3 is made up of 15 amino acids. V lost 3 bases to trimming and J lost 1 base; unmatched junction nucleotides: 4. This chain's CDR3 is CASSFGLVGTDTQYF. CDR3 nucleotides: TGTGCCAGCAGCTTCGGACTAGTGGGCACAGATACGCAGTATTTT.

Only a few counts were recorded for this clonotype. CDR3: CASSYWTRGDTQYF. CDR3 DNA: TGTGCCAGCAGTTACTGGACTAGGGGAGATACGCAGTATTTT. The chain combines TRBV28 with TRBJ2-3; TRBD2 matches 7 bases. J was trimmed by 5 bases and V by 4 bases; bases with no gene match: 6. This CDR3 contains 14 residues. Per germline, CDR1 MDHEN and CDR2 SYDVKM.

This clonotype showed up many times. The rearrangement links TRBV27 to TRBJ2-2; possible D gene TRBD2, 6 bases. Per the germline V gene, CDR1 is MNHEY and CDR2 is SMNVEV (reference sequence). The CDR3 consists of 18 residues. Trimming stripped 2 bases from V and 0 bases from J, with 16 bases between. CDR3 bases: TGTGCCAGCAGTTTAAAGAGCGGGTGGCGGTCGAACACCGGGGAGCTGTTTTTT. It translates to CASSLKSGWRSNTGELFF.

This clonotype was seen more than once but under ten times. V usage is TRBV6-5 and J usage is TRBJ1-1; D perhaps matches TRBD1 (5 bases). The CDR3 spans 11 residues. The V end lost 8 bases, the J end lost 5 bases, and 9 bases lay between the germline ends. CDR1 and CDR2 from the germline V gene are MNHEY and SVGAGI. CDR3 DNA: TGTGCCAGCGGACGGGGGACTGAAGCTTTCTTT. This gives the protein CASGRGTEAFF.

Only a few counts were recorded for this clonotype. The chain employs TRBV27 and TRBJ1-2; the match to TRBD1 covers 7 bases. CDR1 and CDR2 from the germline V gene are MNHEY and SMNVEV (reference sequence). Trimming cost V 2 bases and J 1 base; bases outside gene matches: 4. This CDR3 has 15 residues. Written as DNA, the CDR3 is TGTGCCAGCAGTTTAGGGGGGACAGTTAACTATGGCTACACCTTC. This sequence encodes CASSLGGTVNYGYTF.

This chain joins TRBV12-3 or TRBV12-4 and TRBJ2-5, with a possible D match to TRBD1 (5 bases). This CDR3 region has 14 residues. Deletions cut 6 bases from V and 1 base from J, with 12 bases between. The CDR3 DNA follows: TGTGCCAGCAGCCGAGGACAAACCCAAGAGACCCAGTACTTC. It yields the protein CASSRGQTQETQYF.

The rearrangement links TRBV6-4 to TRBJ1-4; D gene uncertain. The CDR3 has 12 residues. The V gene's germline CDR1 is MRHNA and CDR2 SNTAGT. V dropped 6 bases and J dropped 8 bases, with 10 bases sitting between them. The CDR3 sequence is CASSKGEEKLFF. DNA for the CDR3: TGTGCCAGCAGCAAGGGTGAGGAAAAACTGTTTTTT.

The sample holds many counts of this clonotype. The chain has TRBV12-3 or TRBV12-4 and TRBJ2-3; the D gene could be TRBD1 or TRBD2 (5 bases each). This CDR3 comprises 15 residues. Between the trimmed V and J ends, which lost 5 bases and 4 bases, there was a span of 16 bases. The CDR3 sequence: CASSTHPGPSDTQYF. The CDR3 DNA follows: TGTGCCAGCAGTACTCATCCGGGACCATCAGATACGCAGTATTTT.

CDR3 DNA sequence: TGCAGTGCGAAGGAAGGAAGGGGACGCTATAATTCACCCCTCCACTTT. This gives the protein CSAKEGRGRYNSPLHF. V and J are TRBV20-1 and TRBJ1-6; TRBD1 might be the D (5 bases). CDR1 and CDR2 from the germline V gene are DFQATT and SNEGSKA (reference sequence). Trimming cost V 6 bases and J 3 bases, with 18 bases left between them. CDR3 length equals 16 residues.

The table lists this clonotype with a few counts. V gene TRBV20-1 combines with J gene TRBJ1-2; 8 positions agree with TRBD1. The trim removed 5 bases at V and 6 bases at J, leaving 5 bases unmatched. Germline V CDR1 and CDR2: DFQATT, SNEGSKA (reference sequence). The CDR3 has 12 residues. CDR3 DNA sequence: TGCAGTGCTCCAGGGGGCTTGGATGGCTACACCTTC. This codes for CSAPGGLDGYTF.

In this sample, this clonotype turned up many times. This sequence joins TRBV5-6 and TRBJ2-7; 12 bases align to TRBD1. This CDR3 is 15 amino acids long. Trimming removed 1 base from V and 6 bases from J; junction bases left unmatched: 5. CDR1 and CDR2 from the germline V gene are SGHDT and YYEEEE. CDR3 in DNA: TGTGCCAGCAGCTTGTGGGACAGGGGGCGGTCCGAGCAGTACTTC. Translating gives CASSLWDRGRSEQYF. Drawing the rest from reference TRBV5-6 and TRBJ2-7, the complete variable domain is DAGVTQSPTHLIKTRGQQVTLRCSPKSGHDTVSWYQQALGQGPQFIFQYYEEEERQRGNFPDRFSGHQFPNYSSELNVNALLLGDSALYLCASSLWDRGRSEQYFGPGTRLTVT.